This TCR beta chain was obtained from a study of blood T cell repertoires in COVID-19. Overall study context: The United States, Italy and Spain were the sources of the acute and convalescent COVID-19 samples.

CDR3 length equals 16 residues. Germline V gene sequence: CDR1 SGHTA, CDR2 FQGNSA. Trimming removed 1 base from V and 5 bases from J, with 16 bases in between. Original data processing: Scientists estimated how many nucleated cells there were by amplifying reference gene primers. Sequencing used immunoSEQ multiplex PCR; TCRdb keeps in-frame clones, though not all of them. The V and J calls and clone size were taken over from that table, and D and trimming were inferred from the DNA. The sample has about 250,000 clones; about 86% are singletons. This receptor was obtained from a man older than 75 with acute or convalescent COVID-19. Material for sequencing was peripheral blood. The V and J genes are TRBV7-2 and TRBJ2-3, with D unresolved. The CDR3: CASSLGAINFGDTQYF. CDR3 sequence (DNA): TGTGCCAGCAGCTTAGGGGCTATAAATTTTGGAGATACGCAGTATTTT.